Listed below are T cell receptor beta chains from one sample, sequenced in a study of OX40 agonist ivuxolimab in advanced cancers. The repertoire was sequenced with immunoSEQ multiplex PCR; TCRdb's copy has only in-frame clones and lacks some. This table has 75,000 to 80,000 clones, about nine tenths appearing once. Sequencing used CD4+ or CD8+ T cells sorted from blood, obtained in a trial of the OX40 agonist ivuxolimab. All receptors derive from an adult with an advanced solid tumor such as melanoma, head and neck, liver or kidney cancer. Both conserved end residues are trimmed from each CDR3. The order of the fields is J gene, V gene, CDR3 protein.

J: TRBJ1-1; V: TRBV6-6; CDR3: ASSRDRENTEAF
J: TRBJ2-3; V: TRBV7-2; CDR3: ASSWTSGGAGTDTQY
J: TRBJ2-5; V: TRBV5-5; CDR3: ASSLRLAGGGETQY
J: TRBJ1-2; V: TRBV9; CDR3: ASSVTGGGYT
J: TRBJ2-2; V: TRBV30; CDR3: AWSVIAGGGETGELF
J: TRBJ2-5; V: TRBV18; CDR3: ASSSSSETQY
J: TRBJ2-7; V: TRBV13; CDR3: ASSSGSAQY
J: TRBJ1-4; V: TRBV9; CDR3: ASSLNPDYEKLF
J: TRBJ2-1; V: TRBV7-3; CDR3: ASSQRVAGNEQF
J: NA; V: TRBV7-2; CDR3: ASSLRRGSSYEQY
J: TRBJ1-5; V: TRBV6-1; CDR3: ASSEQRTDNQPQH
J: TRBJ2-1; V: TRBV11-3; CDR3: ASSLVAGRREENEQF
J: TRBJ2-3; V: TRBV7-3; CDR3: ASSLDGRAGDTQY
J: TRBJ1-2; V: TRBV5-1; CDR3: ASSLDGQNYGYT